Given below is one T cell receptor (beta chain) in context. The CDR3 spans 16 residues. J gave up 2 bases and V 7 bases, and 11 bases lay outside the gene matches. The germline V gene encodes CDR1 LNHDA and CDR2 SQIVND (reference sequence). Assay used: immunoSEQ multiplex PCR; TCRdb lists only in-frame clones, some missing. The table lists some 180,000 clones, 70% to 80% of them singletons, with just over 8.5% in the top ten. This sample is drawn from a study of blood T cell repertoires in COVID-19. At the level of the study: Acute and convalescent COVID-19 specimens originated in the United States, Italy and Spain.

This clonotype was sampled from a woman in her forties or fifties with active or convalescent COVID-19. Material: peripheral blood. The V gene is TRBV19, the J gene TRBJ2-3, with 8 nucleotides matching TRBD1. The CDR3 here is CASTGRGLPFTDTQYF. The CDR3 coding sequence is TGTGCCAGTACTGGCAGGGGGCTTCCTTTCACAGATACGCAGTATTTT.